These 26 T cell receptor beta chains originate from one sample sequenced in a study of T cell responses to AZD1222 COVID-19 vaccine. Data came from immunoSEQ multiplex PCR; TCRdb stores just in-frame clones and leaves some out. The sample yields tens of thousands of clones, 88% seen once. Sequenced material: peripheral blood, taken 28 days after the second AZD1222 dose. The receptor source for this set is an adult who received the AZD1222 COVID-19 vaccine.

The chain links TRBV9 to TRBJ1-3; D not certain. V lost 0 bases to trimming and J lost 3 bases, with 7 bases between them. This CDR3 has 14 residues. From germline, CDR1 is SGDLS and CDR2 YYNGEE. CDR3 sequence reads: CASSVDRGGNTIYF. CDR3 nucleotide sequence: TGTGCCAGCAGCGTAGATCGGGGTGGAAACACCATATATTTT.

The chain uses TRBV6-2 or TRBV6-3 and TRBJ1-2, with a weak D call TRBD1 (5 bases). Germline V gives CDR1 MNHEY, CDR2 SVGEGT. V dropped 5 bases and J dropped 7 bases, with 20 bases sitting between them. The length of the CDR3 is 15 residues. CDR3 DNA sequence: TGTGCCAGCAGTGCCCCGGGTGGGGGTACGAGTGGCTACACCTTC. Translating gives CASSAPGGGTSGYTF.

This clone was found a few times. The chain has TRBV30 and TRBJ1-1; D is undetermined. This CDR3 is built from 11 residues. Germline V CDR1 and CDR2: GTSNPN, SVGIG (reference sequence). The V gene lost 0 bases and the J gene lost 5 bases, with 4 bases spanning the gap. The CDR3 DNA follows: TGTGCCTGGAGTGTAGGTACTGAAGCTTTCTTT. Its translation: CAWSVGTEAFF.

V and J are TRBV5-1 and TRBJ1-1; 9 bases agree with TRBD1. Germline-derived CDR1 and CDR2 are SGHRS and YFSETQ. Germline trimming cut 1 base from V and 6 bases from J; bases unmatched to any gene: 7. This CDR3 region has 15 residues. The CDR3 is CASSLSRDRVAEAFF. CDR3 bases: TGCGCCAGCAGCTTGTCCCGGGACAGGGTAGCTGAAGCTTTCTTT. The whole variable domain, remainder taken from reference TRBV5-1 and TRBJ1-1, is KAGVTQTPRYLIKTRGQQVTLSCSPISGHRSVSWYQQTPGQGLQFLFEYFSETQRNKGNFPGRFSGRQFSNSRSEMNVSTLELGDSALYLCASSLSRDRVAEAFFGQGTRLTVV.

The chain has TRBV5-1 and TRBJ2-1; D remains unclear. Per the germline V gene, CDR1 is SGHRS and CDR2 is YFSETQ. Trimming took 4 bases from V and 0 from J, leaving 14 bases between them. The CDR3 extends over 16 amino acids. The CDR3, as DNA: TGCGCCAGCAGCCCCGACTTGACTTTCTCCTACAATGAGCAGTTCTTC. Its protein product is CASSPDLTFSYNEQFF.

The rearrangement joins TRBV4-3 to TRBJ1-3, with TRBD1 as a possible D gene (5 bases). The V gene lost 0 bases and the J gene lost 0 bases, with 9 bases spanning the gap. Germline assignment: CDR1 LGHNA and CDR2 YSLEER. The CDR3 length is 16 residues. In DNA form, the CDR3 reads TGCGCCAGCAGCCAAGATGCAGGGTACTCTGGAAACACCATATATTTT. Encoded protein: CASSQDAGYSGNTIYF.

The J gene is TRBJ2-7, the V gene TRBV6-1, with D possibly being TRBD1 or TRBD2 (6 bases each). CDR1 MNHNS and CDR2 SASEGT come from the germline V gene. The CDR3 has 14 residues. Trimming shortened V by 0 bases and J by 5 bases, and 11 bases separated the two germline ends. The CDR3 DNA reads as TGTGCCAGCAGTGAAGCGGCAGGGGAGGACGAGCAGTACTTC. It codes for CASSEAAGEDEQYF.

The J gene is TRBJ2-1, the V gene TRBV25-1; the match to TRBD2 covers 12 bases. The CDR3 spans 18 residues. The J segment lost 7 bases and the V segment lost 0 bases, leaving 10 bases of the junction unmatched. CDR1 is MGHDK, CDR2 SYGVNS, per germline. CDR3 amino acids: CASSEYFLAGGPENEQFF. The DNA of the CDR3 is TGTGCCAGCAGTGAATATTTCCTAGCGGGAGGGCCGGAGAATGAGCAGTTCTTC.

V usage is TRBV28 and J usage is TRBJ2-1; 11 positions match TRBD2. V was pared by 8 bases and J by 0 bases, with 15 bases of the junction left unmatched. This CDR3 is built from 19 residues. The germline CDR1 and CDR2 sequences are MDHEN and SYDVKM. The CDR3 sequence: CASPPWGLAGGSSYNEQFF. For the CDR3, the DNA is TGTGCCAGCCCCCCCTGGGGGCTAGCGGGAGGAAGCTCCTACAATGAGCAGTTCTTC.

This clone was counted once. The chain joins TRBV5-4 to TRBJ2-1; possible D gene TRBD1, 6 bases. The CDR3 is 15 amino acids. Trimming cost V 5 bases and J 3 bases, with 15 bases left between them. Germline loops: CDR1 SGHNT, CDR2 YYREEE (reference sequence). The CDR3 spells CASRGRGRIYNEQFF. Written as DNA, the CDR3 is TGTGCCAGCAGGGGCAGGGGCAGGATCTACAATGAGCAGTTCTTC.

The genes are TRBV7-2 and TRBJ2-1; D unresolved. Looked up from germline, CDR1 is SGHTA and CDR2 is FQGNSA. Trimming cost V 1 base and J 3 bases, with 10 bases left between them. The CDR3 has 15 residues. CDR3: CASSLGQLGYNEQFF. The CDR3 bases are TGTGCCAGCAGCTTAGGGCAACTGGGCTACAATGAGCAGTTCTTC.

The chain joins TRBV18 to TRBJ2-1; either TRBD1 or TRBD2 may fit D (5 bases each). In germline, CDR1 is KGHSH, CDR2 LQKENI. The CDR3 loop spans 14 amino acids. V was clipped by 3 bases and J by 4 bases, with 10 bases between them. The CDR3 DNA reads TGTGCCAGCTCACCCGGGGCGCGTTACAATGAGCAGTTCTTC. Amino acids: CASSPGARYNEQFF.

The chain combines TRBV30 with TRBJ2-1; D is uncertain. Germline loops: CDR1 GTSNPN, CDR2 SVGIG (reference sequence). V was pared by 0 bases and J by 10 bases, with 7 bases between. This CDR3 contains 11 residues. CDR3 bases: TGTGCCTGGAGTGTAGGCCGGGAGCAGTTCTTC. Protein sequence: CAWSVGREQFF.

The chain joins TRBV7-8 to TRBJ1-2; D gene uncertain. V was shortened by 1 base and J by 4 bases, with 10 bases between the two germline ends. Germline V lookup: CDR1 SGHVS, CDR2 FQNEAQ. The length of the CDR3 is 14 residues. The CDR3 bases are TGTGCCAGCAGCTTAGAAAGGCGAGCCTATGGCTACACCTTC. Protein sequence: CASSLERRAYGYTF.

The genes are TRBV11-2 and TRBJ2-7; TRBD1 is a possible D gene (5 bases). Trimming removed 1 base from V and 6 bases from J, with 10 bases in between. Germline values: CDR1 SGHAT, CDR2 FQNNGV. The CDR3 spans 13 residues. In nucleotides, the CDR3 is TGTGCCAGCAGCTTAGTGTGGGGCGGCGAGCAGTACTTC. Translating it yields CASSLVWGGEQYF. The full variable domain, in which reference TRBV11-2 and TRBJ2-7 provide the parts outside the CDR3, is EAGVAQSPRYKIIEKRQSVAFWCNPISGHATLYWYQQILGQGPKLLIQFQNNGVVDDSQLPKDRFSAERLKGVDSTLKIQPAKLEDSAVYLCASSLVWGGEQYFGPGTRLTVT.

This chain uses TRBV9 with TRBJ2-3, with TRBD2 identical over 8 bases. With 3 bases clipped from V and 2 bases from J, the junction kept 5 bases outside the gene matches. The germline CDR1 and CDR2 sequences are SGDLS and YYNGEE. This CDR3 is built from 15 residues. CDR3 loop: CASSASGHYTDTQYF. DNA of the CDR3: TGTGCCAGCAGCGCTAGCGGGCATTACACAGATACGCAGTATTTT.

CDR3 sequence: CASAPGVSYNEQFF. The CDR3 DNA reads as TGCGCCAGCGCTCCGGGAGTTTCCTACAATGAGCAGTTCTTC. The rearrangement links TRBV5-1 to TRBJ2-1, with D perhaps matching TRBD2 (6 bases). This CDR3 comprises 14 residues. Trimming removed 7 bases from V and 1 base from J, with 12 bases in between. CDR1 is SGHRS and CDR2 is YFSETQ in the germline V gene. Full variable domain (rest looked up from reference TRBV5-1 and TRBJ2-1): KAGVTQTPRYLIKTRGQQVTLSCSPISGHRSVSWYQQTPGQGLQFLFEYFSETQRNKGNFPGRFSGRQFSNSRSEMNVSTLELGDSALYLCASAPGVSYNEQFFGPGTRLTVL.

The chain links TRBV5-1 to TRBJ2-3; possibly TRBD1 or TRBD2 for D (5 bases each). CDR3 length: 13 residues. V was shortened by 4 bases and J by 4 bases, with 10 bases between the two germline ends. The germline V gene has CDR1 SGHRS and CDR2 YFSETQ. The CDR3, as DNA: TGCGCCAGCAGCGCCGGGACCCCAGATACGCAGTATTTT. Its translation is CASSAGTPDTQYF.

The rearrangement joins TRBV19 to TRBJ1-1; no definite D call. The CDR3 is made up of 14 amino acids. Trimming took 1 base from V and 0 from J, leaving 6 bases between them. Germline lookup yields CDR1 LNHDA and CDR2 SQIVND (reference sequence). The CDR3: CASSIGRVNTEAFF. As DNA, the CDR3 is TGTGCCAGTAGTATAGGAAGGGTGAACACTGAAGCTTTCTTT.

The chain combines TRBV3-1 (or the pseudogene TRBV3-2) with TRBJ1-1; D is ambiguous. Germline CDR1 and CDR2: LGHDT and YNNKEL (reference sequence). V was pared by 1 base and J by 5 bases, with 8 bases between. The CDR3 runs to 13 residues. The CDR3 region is CASSQAQKTEAFF. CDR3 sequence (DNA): TGTGCCAGCAGCCAAGCTCAGAAGACTGAAGCTTTCTTT.

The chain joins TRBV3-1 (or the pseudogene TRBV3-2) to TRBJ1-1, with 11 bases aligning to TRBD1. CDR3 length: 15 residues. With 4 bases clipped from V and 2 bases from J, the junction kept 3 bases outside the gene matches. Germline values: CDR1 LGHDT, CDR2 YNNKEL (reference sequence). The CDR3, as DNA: TGTGCCAGCAGCCTCCGGACAGGGGGCAACACTGAAGCTTTCTTT. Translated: CASSLRTGGNTEAFF.

The CDR3 DNA sequence: TGTGCCAGCAGCCGGACAGATAGCAATCAGCCCCAGCATTTT. It codes for CASSRTDSNQPQHF. The chain is built from TRBV7-9 and TRBJ1-5; weak D call: TRBD1 (6 bases). V was clipped by 5 bases and J by 0 bases, with 8 bases between them. CDR1 is SEHNR and CDR2 is FQNEAQ in the germline V gene (reference sequence). CDR3 size: 14 residues.

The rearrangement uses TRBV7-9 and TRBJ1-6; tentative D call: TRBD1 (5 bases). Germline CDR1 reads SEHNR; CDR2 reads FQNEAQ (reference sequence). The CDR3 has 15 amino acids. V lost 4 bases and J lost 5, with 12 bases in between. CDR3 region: CASSSGLNHNSPLHF. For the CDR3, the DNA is TGTGCCAGCAGCTCGGGGCTCAACCATAATTCACCCCTCCACTTT.

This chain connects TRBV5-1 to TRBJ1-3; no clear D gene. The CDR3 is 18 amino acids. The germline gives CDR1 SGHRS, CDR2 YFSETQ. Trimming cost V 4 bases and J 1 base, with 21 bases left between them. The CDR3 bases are TGCGCCAGCAGCCTTAGTTCCCCGGGAGCGGCGTCTGGAAACACCATATATTTT. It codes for CASSLSSPGAASGNTIYF.

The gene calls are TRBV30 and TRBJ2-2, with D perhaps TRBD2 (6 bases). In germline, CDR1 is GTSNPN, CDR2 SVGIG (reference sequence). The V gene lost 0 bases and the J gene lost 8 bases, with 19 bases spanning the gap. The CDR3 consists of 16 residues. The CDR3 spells CAWSVVLARGKGELFF. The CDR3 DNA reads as TGTGCCTGGAGTGTAGTCCTAGCCCGGGGGAAAGGGGAGCTGTTTTTT.

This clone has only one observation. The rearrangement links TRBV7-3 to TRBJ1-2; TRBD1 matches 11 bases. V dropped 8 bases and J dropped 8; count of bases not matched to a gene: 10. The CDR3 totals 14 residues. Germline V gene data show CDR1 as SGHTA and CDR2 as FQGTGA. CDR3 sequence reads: CASSRGQGESGYTF. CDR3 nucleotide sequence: TGTGCCAGCTCACGGGGACAGGGGGAAAGCGGCTACACCTTC.